Sequencing of this T cell receptor beta chain was carried out in a study of T cells after posttransplantation cyclophosphamide. Study-level points and caveats: After PTCy, TRB diversity resembled that of CNI/methotrexate controls.

A marrow graft followed busulfan-fludarabine conditioning, with cyclophosphamide on days +3 and +4. Generated by immunoSEQ multiplex PCR, the TCRdb table keeps only in-frame clones and is missing some. This table holds around 7,400 clones with no singletons; the top ten claim around 50%. The germline CDR1 and CDR2 sequences are SGHRS and YFSETQ. Trimming pared 4 bases from V and 0 bases from J, leaving 8 bases between. The CDR3 totals 14 residues. This clone was counted ten times or more. Its antigen is unidentified. The V and J genes are TRBV5-1 and TRBJ1-3; D gene uncertain. The source of this sequence is a male patient in his fifties or sixties who received an allogeneic stem cell transplant from an unrelated donor, was CMV-positive, and had acute GVHD only. Some of the T cells might come from the graft donor. The sequencing here drew on PBMCs, taken after allogeneic stem cell transplant with posttransplant cyclophosphamide. The CDR3 here is CASSREDSGNTIYF. The CDR3 coding sequence is TGCGCCAGCAGCCGGGAGGACTCTGGAAACACCATATATTTT.